A selection of T cell receptor beta chains follows, all from one sample in a study of post-analysis software for immune sequencing data. TCRdb recomputed calls from the PCR reads with MiXCR, one row per CDR3 protein. Of 350,000 to 500,000 distinct CDR3 sequences detected, approximately 37% appear once; the ten largest clones hold approximately 7.7%. Sample: blood. The receptor source for this set is a girl aged 2-10 years with multiple sclerosis. Both conserved end residues are part of each CDR3. D genes are given only for firm matches. Clone size is not always given. Where it is, it says once, few, many or a class for expanded clones.

d_call: TRBD2; clone_size: .; j_call: TRBJ2-4; v_call: TRBV5-5; cdr3_nt: TGTGCCAGCAGTCTGGGATCGGGACTAGTTAAAAACATTCAGTACTTC; cdr3_aa: CASSLGSGLVKNIQYF
d_call: .; clone_size: .; j_call: TRBJ2-1; v_call: TRBV20-1; cdr3_nt: TGCAGTGCCACAGGCATTCTGGTCCCCTACAATGAACAGTTCTTC; cdr3_aa: CSATGILVPYNEQFF
d_call: .; clone_size: few; j_call: TRBJ2-7; v_call: TRBV7-2; cdr3_nt: TGTGCCAGCAGCTTAGGGGGGTTGCAGTACTTC; cdr3_aa: CASSLGGLQYF
d_call: .; clone_size: many; j_call: TRBJ1-1; v_call: TRBV29-1; cdr3_nt: TGCAGCGTACTCGGGAGGGGCAACACTGAAGCTTTCTTT; cdr3_aa: CSVLGRGNTEAFF
d_call: .; clone_size: .; j_call: TRBJ1-2; v_call: TRBV6-5; cdr3_nt: TGTGCCAGCAGCCCCCTTGGGAAAAGGGGTGGCTACACCTTC; cdr3_aa: CASSPLGKRGGYTF
d_call: TRBD1; clone_size: many; j_call: TRBJ2-1; v_call: TRBV6-2/TRBV6-3; cdr3_nt: TGTGCCAGCAGGAGACAGGGTTTGGGTGAGCAGTTCTTC; cdr3_aa: CASRRQGLGEQFF
d_call: .; clone_size: .; j_call: TRBJ1-2; v_call: TRBV12-3/TRBV12-4; cdr3_nt: TGTGCCAGCGGTTTATTCCTACAGGGCACTGGCTACACCTTC; cdr3_aa: CASGLFLQGTGYTF
d_call: .; clone_size: .; j_call: TRBJ2-3; v_call: TRBV12-3/TRBV12-4; cdr3_nt: TGTGCCAGCAGTTTTCGCGGCACAGATACGCAGTATTTT; cdr3_aa: CASSFRGTDTQYF
d_call: TRBD1; clone_size: .; j_call: TRBJ1-1; v_call: TRBV12-3/TRBV12-4; cdr3_nt: TGTGCCAGCAGCCGGACAGGCATGAACACTGAAGCTTTCTTT; cdr3_aa: CASSRTGMNTEAFF
d_call: .; clone_size: few; j_call: TRBJ1-5; v_call: TRBV10-3; cdr3_nt: TGTGCCATCAGGGGGGAGGGCAATCAGCCCCAGCATTTT; cdr3_aa: CAIRGEGNQPQHF
d_call: .; clone_size: few; j_call: TRBJ1-2; v_call: TRBV7-2; cdr3_nt: TGTGCCAGCAGCATAGGTGGGGACTCCTATGGCTACACCTTC; cdr3_aa: CASSIGGDSYGYTF
d_call: TRBD2; clone_size: .; j_call: TRBJ2-1; v_call: TRBV4-2; cdr3_nt: TGTGCCAGCAGCCAAGATATGGGACTAGGTTCCTACAATGAGCAGTTCTTC; cdr3_aa: CASSQDMGLGSYNEQFF
d_call: TRBD1; clone_size: .; j_call: TRBJ1-5; v_call: TRBV9; cdr3_nt: TGTGCCGGCAGCCCGACAGGGTTCCTAAATCAGCCCCAGCATTTT; cdr3_aa: CAGSPTGFLNQPQHF
d_call: .; clone_size: few; j_call: TRBJ1-1; v_call: TRBV19; cdr3_nt: TGTGCCAGTAGTATAGGGGGACGGTTGAACACTGAAGCTTTCTTT; cdr3_aa: CASSIGGRLNTEAFF
d_call: TRBD1; clone_size: few; j_call: TRBJ2-7; v_call: TRBV6-1; cdr3_nt: TGTGCCAGCAGTGACAGAGGGACAGGGAACACCTACGAGCAGTACTTC; cdr3_aa: CASSDRGTGNTYEQYF
d_call: TRBD1; clone_size: .; j_call: TRBJ1-1; v_call: TRBV29-1; cdr3_nt: TGCAGCGTTTTAGGACAGGGACGGACTGAAGCTTTCTTT; cdr3_aa: CSVLGQGRTEAFF
d_call: TRBD1; clone_size: few; j_call: TRBJ1-1; v_call: TRBV6-5; cdr3_nt: TGTGCCAGCAGCCAACTCCCCGGGACAGAGAACACTGAAGCTTTCTTT; cdr3_aa: CASSQLPGTENTEAFF
d_call: TRBD2; clone_size: .; j_call: TRBJ2-1; v_call: TRBV7-3; cdr3_nt: TGTGCCAGCAGCTCACCAGCGGGAGAATACAATGAGCAGTTCTTC; cdr3_aa: CASSSPAGEYNEQFF
d_call: .; clone_size: once; j_call: TRBJ1-1; v_call: TRBV6-1; cdr3_nt: TGTGCCAGCAGTGACGGGGGGTGGGCTGAAGCTTTCTTT; cdr3_aa: CASSDGGWAEAFF
d_call: TRBD2; clone_size: once; j_call: TRBJ2-1; v_call: TRBV7-8; cdr3_nt: TGTGCCAGCAGCTTAGTAAGCGGGAGGGCCAGTGAGCAGTTCTTC; cdr3_aa: CASSLVSGRASEQFF
d_call: .; clone_size: .; j_call: TRBJ2-4; v_call: TRBV15; cdr3_nt: TGTGCCACCACCCCTAGTTGGGGGAACATTCAGTACTTC; cdr3_aa: CATTPSWGNIQYF
d_call: .; clone_size: few; j_call: TRBJ1-1; v_call: TRBV12-3/TRBV12-4; cdr3_nt: TGTGCCAGCAATGACCGGACTGAAGCTTTCTTT; cdr3_aa: CASNDRTEAFF
d_call: .; clone_size: few; j_call: TRBJ2-7; v_call: TRBV9; cdr3_nt: TGTGCCAGCAGCGTCGGGGTCAGCTCCTACGAGCAGTACTTC; cdr3_aa: CASSVGVSSYEQYF
d_call: TRBD1; clone_size: .; j_call: TRBJ1-5; v_call: TRBV7-2; cdr3_nt: TGTGCCAGCAGCTTAGCGGACAGGGCTCAGCCCCAGCATTTT; cdr3_aa: CASSLADRAQPQHF
d_call: .; clone_size: few; j_call: TRBJ2-5; v_call: TRBV28; cdr3_nt: TGTGCCAGCAGTTTATATGATGGAGGGACCCCGAGGGAGACCCAGTACTTC; cdr3_aa: CASSLYDGGTPRETQYF
d_call: .; clone_size: .; j_call: TRBJ2-7; v_call: TRBV28; cdr3_nt: TGTGCCAGCAGTTCGAACCGGGAGAACTACGAGCAGTACTTC; cdr3_aa: CASSSNRENYEQYF
d_call: .; clone_size: .; j_call: TRBJ1-4; v_call: TRBV7-2; cdr3_nt: TGTGCCAGCAGCAGGGACGGTGCAACTAATGAAAAACTGTTTTTT; cdr3_aa: CASSRDGATNEKLFF
d_call: TRBD1; clone_size: .; j_call: TRBJ1-3; v_call: TRBV10-3; cdr3_nt: TGTGCCATCAGCGAGTTCGGGGGACAGGGGACTGGAAACACCATATATTTT; cdr3_aa: CAISEFGGQGTGNTIYF
d_call: .; clone_size: many; j_call: TRBJ1-2; v_call: TRBV5-1; cdr3_nt: TGCGCCAGCAGCTTGGTGGCGGACCCCATCTATGGCTACACCTTC; cdr3_aa: CASSLVADPIYGYTF
d_call: .; clone_size: few; j_call: TRBJ2-7; v_call: TRBV4-3; cdr3_nt: TGCGCCAGCAGCCAAGATCCAGGTTTCTACGAGCAGTACTTC; cdr3_aa: CASSQDPGFYEQYF
d_call: .; clone_size: few; j_call: TRBJ2-1; v_call: TRBV18; cdr3_nt: TGTGCCAGCTCACCACCTGGCCCTTCGGAGTACAATGAGCAGTTCTTC; cdr3_aa: CASSPPGPSEYNEQFF
d_call: .; clone_size: few; j_call: TRBJ2-3; v_call: TRBV15; cdr3_nt: TGTGCCACCACCGGCGGGACACGCGATACGCAGTATTTT; cdr3_aa: CATTGGTRDTQYF
d_call: TRBD1; clone_size: .; j_call: TRBJ2-1; v_call: TRBV7-2; cdr3_nt: TGTGCCAGCAGCAATGAGGCAGGACAGGGGGCCGCCAATGAGCAGTTCTTC; cdr3_aa: CASSNEAGQGAANEQFF
d_call: TRBD1; clone_size: .; j_call: TRBJ2-1; v_call: TRBV6-1; cdr3_nt: TGTGCCAGCAGTGGTCGAGACAGGGCGTACAATGAGCAGTTCTTC; cdr3_aa: CASSGRDRAYNEQFF
d_call: TRBD2; clone_size: .; j_call: TRBJ2-5; v_call: TRBV27; cdr3_nt: TGTGCCAGCAGTTTGTTCGGACTAGGCCGGGAAGAGACCCAGTACTTC; cdr3_aa: CASSLFGLGREETQYF
d_call: TRBD2; clone_size: .; j_call: TRBJ2-3; v_call: TRBV5-1; cdr3_nt: TGCGCCAGCAGCTCTCCATCCGGGAGGCAGCTAACAGATACGCAGTATTTT; cdr3_aa: CASSSPSGRQLTDTQYF